A single sample gave rise to the 28 T cell receptor beta chains below, sequenced in a study of blood T cell repertoires in COVID-19. The method was immunoSEQ multiplex PCR; TCRdb's version includes in-frame clones alone and lacks a portion of them. The table shows under 250,000 clones, with 86% occurring only once. Material: peripheral blood. The receptors originated from an older woman who had recovered from COVID-19.

V and J are TRBV5-1 and TRBJ1-4; TRBD1 matches 8 bases. The V gene's germline CDR1 is SGHRS and CDR2 YFSETQ. V lost 4 bases and J lost 3; bases outside the gene matches: 8. CDR3 size: 16 residues. CDR3 nucleotides: TGCGCCAGCAGCCCTCCCGACAGGGGTTCTAATGAAAAACTGTTTTTT. Translated, it gives CASSPPDRGSNEKLFF.

The chain uses TRBV4-1 and TRBJ1-1; maybe TRBD1 (6 bases). Germline V lookup: CDR1 MGHRA, CDR2 YSYEKL. The CDR3 runs 16 residues. Deletions cut 4 bases from V and 7 bases from J, with 22 bases between. In DNA form, the CDR3 reads TGCGCCAGCAGCCTCCACGGGGGGCGGGGGCGATTTGAAGCTTTCTTT. Residues: CASSLHGGRGRFEAFF.

V is TRBV9 and J is TRBJ1-5; possibly TRBD1 for D (6 bases). V gave up 3 bases and J gave up 6 bases, with 16 bases separating them. The CDR3 covers 15 residues. Per the germline V gene, CDR1 is SGDLS and CDR2 is YYNGEE. The CDR3 nucleotides are TGTGCCAGCAGCGCTCCAGGGGCAGATAGTCAGCCCCAGCATTTT. Amino acids: CASSAPGADSQPQHF.

In its sample, this clone was seen a few times. The gene calls are TRBV7-8 and TRBJ2-2; 8 bases match TRBD1. The CDR3 spans 15 residues. V gave up 5 bases and J gave up 5 bases; unmatched junction bases: 7. Per the germline V gene, CDR1 is SGHVS and CDR2 is FQNEAQ. CDR3 DNA sequence: TGTGCCAGCAGCACGAGACAGGGGTTAACCGGGGAGCTGTTTTTT. As protein: CASSTRQGLTGELFF.

The chain is built from TRBV2 and TRBJ2-3; 7 bases match TRBD2. This CDR3 is built from 14 residues. J gave up 0 bases and V 7 bases, and 4 bases lay outside the gene matches. In germline, CDR1 is SNHLY, CDR2 FYNNEI. CDR3 in DNA: TGTGCCAGCAATCTAGCGGCGAGCACAGATACGCAGTATTTT. As protein: CASNLAASTDTQYF.

V is TRBV6-5 and J is TRBJ1-1; 7 bases line up with TRBD1. There are 14 residues in the CDR3. The V gene's germline CDR1 is MNHEY and CDR2 SVGAGI. With V trimmed by 7 bases and J by 4 bases, 9 bases remained unmatched. CDR3 sequence (DNA): TGTGCCAGCACTCCAAGGACAGGAAGCACTGAAGCTTTCTTT. Its translation is CASTPRTGSTEAFF.

The chain has TRBV3-1 (or the pseudogene TRBV3-2) and TRBJ2-7; 8 bases fit TRBD1. Germline loops: CDR1 LGHDT, CDR2 YNNKEL (reference sequence). With V trimmed by 3 bases and J by 3 bases, 4 bases remained unmatched. The CDR3 totals 14 residues. CDR3 protein: CASSQGQVVYEQYF. The CDR3 nucleotides read TGTGCCAGCAGCCAGGGACAGGTGGTCTACGAGCAGTACTTC.

CDR3 protein: CASSSPTGRLNQPQHF. CDR3 DNA sequence: TGTGCCAGCAGTTCCCCGACAGGAAGACTCAATCAGCCCCAGCATTTT. The J gene is TRBJ1-5, the V gene TRBV6-6; maybe TRBD1 (6 bases). This CDR3 is built from 16 residues. Trimming left V 4 bases short and J 3 bases short, with 16 bases between. Germline V gene data show CDR1 as MNHNY and CDR2 as SVGAGI (reference sequence).

The J gene is TRBJ1-1, the V gene TRBV7-2, with TRBD1 as a possible D gene (6 bases). The CDR3 runs 14 residues. The V end was cut by 0 bases, the J end by 4 bases, with 9 bases between. Germline V gene lookup returns CDR1 SGHTA and CDR2 FQGNSA. The CDR3 loop reads CASSLAAGVTEAFF. In nucleotides, the CDR3 is TGTGCCAGCAGCTTAGCCGCAGGGGTCACTGAAGCTTTCTTT.

In its sample, this clone was seen once. The rearrangement joins TRBV6-5 to TRBJ2-3, with a possible D match to TRBD2 (6 bases). Trimming removed 6 bases at V and 10 bases at J, with 11 bases between. Germline assignment: CDR1 MNHEY and CDR2 SVGAGI. This CDR3 is 11 amino acids long. The CDR3 DNA sequence: TGTGCCAGCAGGGCCGGGGGATCGCAGTATTTT. Its protein is CASRAGGSQYF.

This clone was recorded only once. The chain couples TRBV6-5 to TRBJ2-7, with a weak D call TRBD1 (6 bases). Trimming shortened V by 7 bases and J by 2 bases, and 15 bases separated the two germline ends. Germline CDR1 reads MNHEY; CDR2 reads SVGAGI. The CDR3 is 14 residues long. Here the CDR3 reads CASKEDRSAYEQYF. Here the CDR3 DNA reads TGTGCCAGCAAGGAGGACAGAAGTGCCTACGAGCAGTACTTC.

The chain recombines TRBV9 with TRBJ1-2; 7 bases line up with TRBD1. CDR1 and CDR2 from the germline V gene are SGDLS and YYNGEE. The CDR3 is made up of 13 amino acids. V lost 0 bases and J lost 6; bases outside the gene matches: 2. CDR3 sequence reads: CASSVEQGHGYTF. The CDR3 DNA is TGTGCCAGCAGCGTAGAACAGGGGCATGGCTACACCTTC.

The chain has TRBV6-5 and TRBJ2-7; the D gene is possibly TRBD1 (6 bases). CDR3 length: 14 residues. V was clipped by 1 base and J by 6 bases, with 13 bases between them. The germline V gene has CDR1 MNHEY and CDR2 SVGAGI. The CDR3 loop reads CASSYYGTTREQYF. The CDR3 DNA reads TGTGCCAGCAGTTACTACGGGACAACCCGCGAGCAGTACTTC.

This clone was counted once. This chain connects TRBV11-3 to TRBJ2-2; possible D gene TRBD1, 6 bases. The CDR3 has 15 amino acids. With 5 bases removed from V and 1 base from J, the gap between germline ends came to 11 bases. Germline loops: CDR1 SGHNT, CDR2 YENEEA. CDR3 in amino acids: CASSVRQENTGELFF. CDR3 bases: TGTGCCAGCAGCGTACGACAGGAGAACACCGGGGAGCTGTTTTTT.

This clone was observed once. The rearrangement links TRBV6-2 or TRBV6-3 to TRBJ2-7; 8 bases are a match to TRBD1. CDR1 is MNHEY, CDR2 SVGEGT, per germline. The CDR3 is made up of 14 amino acids. The junction had 10 bases not matched to a gene; V was cut back by 5 bases and J by 7 bases. DNA of the CDR3: TGTGCCAGCAGTCCCGACAGGGGAGCGCGGGAGCAGTACTTC. Its protein is CASSPDRGAREQYF.

The chain links TRBV20-1 to TRBJ2-7, with 7 bases lining up with TRBD2. There are 14 residues in the CDR3. The germline gives CDR1 DFQATT, CDR2 SNEGSKA (reference sequence). The V and J ends lost 3 bases and 1 base, in that order; junction bases with no gene match: 6. The CDR3 coding sequence is TGCAGTGCTAGTGAGGGGAGGGGATCCTACGAGCAGTACTTC. This gives the protein CSASEGRGSYEQYF.

The chain links TRBV28 to TRBJ1-2; TRBD1 matches 9 bases. Germline CDR1 is MDHEN and CDR2 is SYDVKM. The V segment lost 5 bases and the J segment 5 bases; nucleotides outside the gene matches: 12. CDR3 size: 16 residues. CDR3 sequence (DNA): TGTGCCAGCAGTATTCGGACAGGGGTGGATGGGTATGGCTACACCTTC. This codes for CASSIRTGVDGYGYTF.

The CDR3 loop reads CASSSVQHSKRGPYEQYF. As DNA, the CDR3 is TGTGCCAGCAGTTCCGTACAGCATTCCAAGAGGGGGCCTTACGAGCAGTACTTC. The chain uses TRBV27 and TRBJ2-7; TRBD1 aligns across 7 bases. The V gene end was trimmed by 4 bases and the J gene end by 4 bases; junction bases not matched to a gene: 19. CDR3 length equals 18 residues. CDR1 and CDR2 (germline): MNHEY, SMNVEV (reference sequence).

This chain connects TRBV4-1 to TRBJ1-4; D ambiguous. The CDR3 has 15 residues. V lost 0 bases and J lost 4, with 9 bases in between. In germline, CDR1 is MGHRA, CDR2 YSYEKL. DNA for the CDR3: TGCGCCAGCAGCCAAGATTCAGCGGATAATGAAAAACTGTTTTTT. Translating gives CASSQDSADNEKLFF.

The rearrangement links TRBV6-5 to TRBJ2-7; 11 positions agree with TRBD1. V trimming: 8 bases; J trimming: 6 bases; junction bases outside the gene matches: 6. CDR1 is MNHEY and CDR2 is SVGAGI in the germline V gene. The CDR3 has 13 amino acids. The CDR3 DNA is TGTGCCAGCGCTAGGACAGGGGGCTTCGAGCAGTACTTC. Translated, it gives CASARTGGFEQYF.

V is TRBV5-1 and J is TRBJ1-2; D ambiguous. V shed 2 bases and J shed 4 bases, with 15 bases lying between them. CDR1 is SGHRS, CDR2 YFSETQ, per germline. The CDR3 runs 15 residues. CDR3 bases: TGCGCCAGCAGCTTTAGATTGAGGCAGAGCTATGGCTACACCTTC. This encodes CASSFRLRQSYGYTF.

The rearrangement uses TRBV28 and TRBJ1-1; D is perhaps TRBD1 (5 bases). There are 15 residues in the CDR3. The germline V and J ends were trimmed by 0 bases and 1 base, with 9 bases remaining between them. CDR1 MDHEN and CDR2 SYDVKM come from the germline V gene. CDR3 protein: CASSLWSQGNTEAFF. CDR3 coding DNA: TGTGCCAGCAGTTTATGGAGCCAGGGGAACACTGAAGCTTTCTTT.

The genes are TRBV10-3 and TRBJ1-6, with 8 bases that match TRBD1. V dropped 6 bases and J dropped 6; count of bases not matched to a gene: 4. CDR1 ENHRY and CDR2 SYGVKD come from the germline V gene. The CDR3 has 14 residues. The CDR3 DNA is TGTGCCATCAGGGTTGACAGGGGTAATTCACCCCTCCACTTT. Amino acid sequence: CAIRVDRGNSPLHF.

The chain combines TRBV4-3 with TRBJ2-4, with TRBD2 identical over 15 bases. The CDR3 runs to 19 residues. V shed 0 bases and J 7 bases; nucleotides not matched to a gene: 10. Looked up from germline, CDR1 is LGHNA and CDR2 is YSLEER. CDR3 DNA sequence: TGCGCCAGCAGCCAAGATCCGGGACTAGCGGGGGGCCGGTTCAACATTCAGTACTTC. This sequence encodes CASSQDPGLAGGRFNIQYF.

V gene TRBV6-5 combines with J gene TRBJ2-7; no definite D call. Germline lookup yields CDR1 MNHEY and CDR2 SVGAGI. The length of the CDR3 is 15 residues. Trimming took off 5 bases at V and 3 bases at J, with 17 bases between the two ends. CDR3 nucleotides: TGTGCCAGCAGTAAGAAACGGAAGGAGCACTACGAGCAGTACTTC. Amino acid sequence: CASSKKRKEHYEQYF.

The rearrangement joins TRBV5-1 to TRBJ2-6; D ambiguous. Germline V CDR1 and CDR2: SGHRS, YFSETQ. The CDR3 contains 14 residues. Trimming left V 3 bases short and J 2 bases short, with 6 bases between. The CDR3 is CASSSEAGANVLTF. The CDR3 nucleotides read TGCGCCAGCAGCTCCGAGGCTGGGGCCAACGTCCTGACTTTC.

The chain has TRBV6-2 or TRBV6-3 and TRBJ2-3; TRBD2 matches at 9 bases. V shed 6 bases, J shed 6 bases, and the junction held 22 bases outside the gene matches. The CDR3 has 19 amino acids. Per the germline V gene, CDR1 is MNHEY and CDR2 is SVGEGT. The CDR3: CASSTSLGGGAGIIDTQYF. For the CDR3, the DNA is TGTGCCAGCAGCACCTCTTTAGGCGGGGGGGCCGGAATAATCGATACGCAGTATTTT.

CDR3 nucleotide sequence: TGTGCCAGCACCGGGACAGGGGGTGGTTACGGCTATGGCTACACCTTC. It translates to CASTGTGGGYGYGYTF. The V gene is TRBV28, the J gene TRBJ1-2, with 11 nucleotides matching TRBD1. Trimming removed 7 bases from V and 4 bases from J; junction bases left unmatched: 11. Germline loops: CDR1 MDHEN, CDR2 SYDVKM. The CDR3 runs to 16 residues.